The source of this T cell receptor beta chain is a study of T cell responses to AZD1222 COVID-19 vaccine. With regard to this clone: Its cognate antigen is unknown.

CDR1 is SGHDN, CDR2 FVKESK, per germline. This CDR3 region has 14 residues. Unmatched junction bases numbered 3, after V lost 4 bases and J lost 2 bases. The study's findings and limits: Researchers took repertoire samples only after the peak T cell response had come. Females outnumbered males among donors, who were mostly white British; clonal diversity was possibly underestimated.

TCRdb keeps only in-frame clones here, not all; method: immunoSEQ multiplex PCR. The profile shows about 110,000 clones, about 88% of them singletons. J is TRBJ1-2 and V is TRBV14; 8 bases are shared with TRBD1. The receptor's source is an adult in good health. Source: peripheral blood, taken on day 0 of AZD1222 vaccination. In DNA form, the CDR3 reads TGTGCCAGCAGCCGTAGACAGGGGAACTATGGCTACACCTTC. Translation gives CASSRRQGNYGYTF.